This T cell receptor (beta chain) was documented in a study of blood T cell repertoires in COVID-19. The CDR3 is made up of 13 amino acids. Trimming shortened V by 7 bases and J by 3 bases, and 14 bases separated the two germline ends. The germline V gene has CDR1 SGHRS and CDR2 YFSETQ. Only in-frame clones appear in the TCRdb table, and some are missing; sequencing was by immunoSEQ multiplex PCR. The sample lists around 440,000 clones; around 89% were seen once. The chain has TRBV5-1 and TRBJ2-7; D perhaps matches TRBD2 (6 bases). This sequence originates from a woman in her forties or fifties with COVID-19, enrolled during active disease. The sequenced material came from peripheral blood. CDR3 DNA sequence: TGCGCCAGCTCTACGGGGGACGTCTACGAGCAGTACTTC. Its protein is CASSTGDVYEQYF. The full variable domain, its missing parts supplied by reference TRBV5-1 and TRBJ2-7, is KAGVTQTPRYLIKTRGQQVTLSCSPISGHRSVSWYQQTPGQGLQFLFEYFSETQRNKGNFPGRFSGRQFSNSRSEMNVSTLELGDSALYLCASSTGDVYEQYFGPGTRLTVT.